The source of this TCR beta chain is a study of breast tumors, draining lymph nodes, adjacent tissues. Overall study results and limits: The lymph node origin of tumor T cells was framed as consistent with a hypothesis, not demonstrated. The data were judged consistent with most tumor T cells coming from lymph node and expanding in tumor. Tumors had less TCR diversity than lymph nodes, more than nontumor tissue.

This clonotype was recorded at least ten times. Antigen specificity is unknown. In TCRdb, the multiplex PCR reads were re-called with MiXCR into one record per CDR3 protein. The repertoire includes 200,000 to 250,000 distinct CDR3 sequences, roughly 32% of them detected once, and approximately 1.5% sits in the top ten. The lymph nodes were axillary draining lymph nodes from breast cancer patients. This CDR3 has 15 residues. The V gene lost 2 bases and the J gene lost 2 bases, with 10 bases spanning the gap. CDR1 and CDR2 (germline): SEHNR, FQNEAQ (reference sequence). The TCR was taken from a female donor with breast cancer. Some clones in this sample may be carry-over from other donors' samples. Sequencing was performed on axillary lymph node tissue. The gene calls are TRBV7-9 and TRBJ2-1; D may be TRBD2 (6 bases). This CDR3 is CASSLILAAYNEQFF. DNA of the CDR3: TGTGCCAGCAGCTTAATACTAGCCGCCTACAATGAGCAGTTCTTC.